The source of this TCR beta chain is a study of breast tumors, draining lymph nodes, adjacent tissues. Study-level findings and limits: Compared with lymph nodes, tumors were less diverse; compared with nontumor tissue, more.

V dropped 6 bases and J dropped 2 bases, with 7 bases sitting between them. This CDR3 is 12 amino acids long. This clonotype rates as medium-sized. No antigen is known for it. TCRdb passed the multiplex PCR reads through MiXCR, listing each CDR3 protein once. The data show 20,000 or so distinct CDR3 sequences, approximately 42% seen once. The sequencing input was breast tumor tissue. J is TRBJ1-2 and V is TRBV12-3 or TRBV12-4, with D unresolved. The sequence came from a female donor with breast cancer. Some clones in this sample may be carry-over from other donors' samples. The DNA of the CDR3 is TGTGCCAGCAGAAAACAGAACTATGGCTACACCTTC. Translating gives CASRKQNYGYTF.